Listed below are T cell receptor beta chains from one sample, sequenced in a study of CD8+ T cells in alopecia areata. The repertoire was sequenced with immunoSEQ multiplex PCR; TCRdb's copy has only in-frame clones and lacks some. The repertoire has fewer than 10,000 clones, 50% to 80% of them found once; the top ten carry 13% to 15%. Material for sequencing was skin. The receptors here all came from a human donor with alopecia areata. The CDR3 runs from the conserved cysteine through the conserved F or W. Each record gives: D gene, V gene, J gene, clone size, CDR3 DNA, CDR3 protein. A D gene is named only where the DNA matches it firmly. Only part of the rows carry a size: once, few, many, or a class if the clone is expanded.

D: -
V: TRBV7-9
J: TRBJ1-3
size: -
DNA: TGTGCCAGCAGCTTTGAGGGAAACACCATATATTTT
CDR3: CASSFEGNTIYF

D: TRBD1
V: TRBV10-3
J: TRBJ2-7
size: -
DNA: TGTGCCATCAGTGAGTCTGTCCAGGGGGCAGGCGAGCAGTACTTC
CDR3: CAISESVQGAGEQYF

D: TRBD2
V: TRBV19
J: TRBJ2-1
size: -
DNA: TGTGCCAGCGGGACTAGCGGGAGCAATGAGCAGTTCTTC
CDR3: CASGTSGSNEQFF

D: -
V: TRBV4-3
J: TRBJ1-1
size: -
DNA: TGCGCCAGCAGCCAAGTGCTGGGGGAGAACACTGAAGCTTTCTTT
CDR3: CASSQVLGENTEAFF

D: TRBD2
V: TRBV28
J: TRBJ2-3
size: -
DNA: TGTGCCAGCAGTTCCCCCCTTGCTAGCGGGAGGGCAGATACGCAGTATTTT
CDR3: CASSSPLASGRADTQYF

D: -
V: TRBV4-3
J: TRBJ1-5
size: -
DNA: TGCGCCAGCAGCCATTGGCCGGGATCGGGGCAGCCCCAGCATTTT
CDR3: CASSHWPGSGQPQHF

D: TRBD1
V: TRBV5-4
J: TRBJ2-7
size: -
DNA: TGTGCCAGCAGCTTCCCGGGACAGGGTGTATACGAGCAGTACTTC
CDR3: CASSFPGQGVYEQYF

D: -
V: TRBV9
J: TRBJ2-1
size: -
DNA: TGTGCCAGCAGCGTAGTATCCGGCTCAGGTGAGCAGTTCTTC
CDR3: CASSVVSGSGEQFF

D: -
V: TRBV10-3
J: TRBJ2-7
size: -
DNA: TGTGCCATCAGTCCTAACGACAGACCCTACGAGCAGTACTTC
CDR3: CAISPNDRPYEQYF

D: -
V: TRBV7-9
J: TRBJ1-3
size: -
DNA: TGTGCCAGCAGCTTACCCCCCGGGGGGGTTTGTGGAAACACCATATATTTT
CDR3: CASSLPPGGVCGNTIYF

D: TRBD2
V: TRBV7-3
J: TRBJ2-5
size: few
DNA: TGTGCCAGCAGCCTCAGGGGCGGGAGGCGACAAGAGACCCAGTACTTC
CDR3: CASSLRGGRRQETQYF

D: -
V: TRBV27
J: TRBJ2-7
size: -
DNA: TGTGCCAGCAGTTTGGGGTGGGGTAGCTCCTACGAGCAGTACTTC
CDR3: CASSLGWGSSYEQYF

D: TRBD1
V: TRBV29-1
J: TRBJ2-5
size: -
DNA: TGCAGCGTTGGGGGCAGACAGGGAGAGACCCAGTACTTC
CDR3: CSVGGRQGETQYF

D: TRBD2
V: TRBV7-9
J: TRBJ2-1
size: once
DNA: TGTGCCAGCAGCTCGGCCCGGCTAGCGGGCTCCTACAATGAGCAGTTCTTC
CDR3: CASSSARLAGSYNEQFF

D: -
V: TRBV5-1
J: TRBJ2-7
size: large
DNA: TGCGCCAGCAGCTGGGACAAGTCGTACGAGCAGTACTTC
CDR3: CASSWDKSYEQYF

D: TRBD1
V: TRBV11-2
J: TRBJ1-2
size: -
DNA: TGTGCCAGCAGCTATGGACAGGGTAATGGCTACACCTTC
CDR3: CASSYGQGNGYTF

D: -
V: TRBV2
J: TRBJ2-1
size: -
DNA: TGTGCCAGCCAAAGCAGGAGTTCCTACAATGAGCAGTTCTTC
CDR3: CASQSRSSYNEQFF

D: TRBD2
V: TRBV11-1
J: TRBJ2-3
size: -
DNA: TGTGCCAGCCTCCTGGGGAGGGGCGCAGATACGCAGTATTTT
CDR3: CASLLGRGADTQYF

D: TRBD1
V: TRBV19
J: TRBJ1-5
size: -
DNA: TGTGCCAGTAAAGACAGGGAGTTTCATCAGCCCCAGCATTTT
CDR3: CASKDREFHQPQHF

D: -
V: TRBV6-6
J: TRBJ2-3
size: -
DNA: TGTGCCAGCACCTTCGGGACCAGCACAGATACGCAGTATTTT
CDR3: CASTFGTSTDTQYF

D: -
V: TRBV28
J: TRBJ2-7
size: -
DNA: TGTGCCAGCACTCGTCCGGGGGCCTACGAGCAGTACTTC
CDR3: CASTRPGAYEQYF

D: -
V: TRBV7-2
J: TRBJ2-7
size: -
DNA: TGTGCCAGCAGCTTAACAAGTTACGAGCAGTACTTC
CDR3: CASSLTSYEQYF

D: -
V: TRBV7-2
J: TRBJ2-3
size: -
DNA: TGTGCCAGCAGCCTCCTTACCACAGATACGCAGTATTTT
CDR3: CASSLLTTDTQYF

D: -
V: TRBV2
J: TRBJ1-1
size: -
DNA: TGTGCCAGCGGAGTCAGGGAGGACACTGAAGCTTTCTTT
CDR3: CASGVREDTEAFF

D: -
V: TRBV2
J: TRBJ2-2
size: -
DNA: TGTGCCAGCAACTCTGGGACAAGAGCCACCGGGGAGCTGTTTTTT
CDR3: CASNSGTRATGELFF

D: TRBD2
V: TRBV6-6
J: TRBJ2-2
size: -
DNA: TGTGCCAGCAGTTACTCGACGGGGGGAGGAACCGGGGAGCTGTTTTTT
CDR3: CASSYSTGGGTGELFF

D: TRBD1
V: TRBV23-1
J: TRBJ1-2
size: -
DNA: TGCGCCAGCAGTCCTGGGACAGGGGAGGCCTATGGCTACACCTTC
CDR3: CASSPGTGEAYGYTF

D: TRBD1
V: TRBV29-1
J: TRBJ2-5
size: few
DNA: TGCAGCGTTGAAGATCCCCCAGGGGGAAGGCAAGAGACCCAGTACTTC
CDR3: CSVEDPPGGRQETQYF

D: -
V: TRBV18
J: TRBJ1-1
size: few
DNA: TGTGCCAGCTCACCACCGATGGCCCGAGAAGCTTTCTTT
CDR3: CASSPPMAREAFF

D: TRBD1
V: TRBV2
J: TRBJ1-5
size: -
DNA: TGTGCCAGCAGGGGGGACAGATTGAGCAATCAGCCCCAGCATTTT
CDR3: CASRGDRLSNQPQHF

D: TRBD1
V: TRBV27
J: TRBJ2-7
size: -
DNA: TGTGCCAGCAGTCCACCGGGACAGGTCCCCTACGAGCAGTACTTC
CDR3: CASSPPGQVPYEQYF

D: TRBD1
V: TRBV7-8
J: TRBJ2-5
size: -
DNA: TGTGCCAGCAGCTTAGCCATACAGGGGGGAGAGACCCAGTACTTC
CDR3: CASSLAIQGGETQYF

D: -
V: TRBV7-6
J: TRBJ1-4
size: few
DNA: TGTGCCAGCAGCTTAGAAGCGGATAATGAAAAACTGTTTTTT
CDR3: CASSLEADNEKLFF

D: -
V: TRBV5-1
J: TRBJ2-5
size: -
DNA: TGCGCCAGCAGCTCACGAGAGGCAGAGACCCAGTACTTC
CDR3: CASSSREAETQYF

D: TRBD2
V: TRBV5-1
J: TRBJ2-1
size: -
DNA: TGCGCCAGCAGCGACTTGGAGGGACTAACCCAGTTCTTC
CDR3: CASSDLEGLTQFF

D: TRBD1
V: TRBV7-2
J: TRBJ1-2
size: -
DNA: TGTGCCAGCAGCTTAGTTGGGACAGGGCCCTATGGCTACACCTTC
CDR3: CASSLVGTGPYGYTF

D: -
V: TRBV6-6
J: TRBJ2-5
size: few
DNA: TGTGCCAGCAGTTACCTAGGACTTCAAGAGACCCAGTACTTC
CDR3: CASSYLGLQETQYF

D: -
V: TRBV25-1
J: TRBJ2-7
size: -
DNA: TGTGCCAGCACGACAGGTGGCACCTACGAGCAGTACTTC
CDR3: CASTTGGTYEQYF

D: -
V: TRBV11-3
J: TRBJ2-7
size: -
DNA: TGTGCCAGCAGCTTAGAGGGTTGGGGACACCGTTCCTACGAGCAGTACTTC
CDR3: CASSLEGWGHRSYEQYF

D: TRBD1
V: TRBV13
J: TRBJ2-2
size: -
DNA: TGTGCCAGCAGCCGTGGACAGGGCGCGAACACCGGGGAGCTGTTTTTT
CDR3: CASSRGQGANTGELFF

D: -
V: TRBV2
J: TRBJ2-1
size: -
DNA: TGTGCCAGCAGTGTAGGTAGGAATGAGCAGTTCTTC
CDR3: CASSVGRNEQFF